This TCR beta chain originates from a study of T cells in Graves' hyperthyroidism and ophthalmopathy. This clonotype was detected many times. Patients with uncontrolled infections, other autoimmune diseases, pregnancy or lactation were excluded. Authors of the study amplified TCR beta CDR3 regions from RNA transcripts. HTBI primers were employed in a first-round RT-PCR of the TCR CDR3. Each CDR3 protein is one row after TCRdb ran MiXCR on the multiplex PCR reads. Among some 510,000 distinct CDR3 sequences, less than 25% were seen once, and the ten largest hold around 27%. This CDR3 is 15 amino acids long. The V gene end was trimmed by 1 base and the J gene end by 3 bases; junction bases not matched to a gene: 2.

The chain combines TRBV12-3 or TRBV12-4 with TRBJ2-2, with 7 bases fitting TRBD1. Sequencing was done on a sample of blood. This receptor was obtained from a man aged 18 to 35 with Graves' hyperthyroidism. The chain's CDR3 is CASSLEGAYTGELFF. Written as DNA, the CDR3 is TGTGCCAGCAGTTTAGAGGGGGCTTACACCGGGGAGCTGTTTTTT.